This TCR beta chain was recorded in a study of blood T cell repertoires in COVID-19. Study-level background: The analysed material was cDNA or gDNA that came from T cells, B-cell-depleted T cells, or PBMCs.

The assay was immunoSEQ multiplex PCR, and TCRdb's table has in-frame clones only and misses some. The sample yields under 250,000 clones, around 82% seen once. Trimming shortened V by 4 bases and J by 1 base, and 7 bases separated the two germline ends. Germline CDR1 is SNHLY and CDR2 is FYNNEI. This CDR3 comprises 13 residues. For this clone: Additional DNA sequences in this sample encode the identical CDR3.

This chain joins TRBV2 and TRBJ1-1, with D perhaps matching TRBD1 (5 bases). Source material: peripheral blood. This TCR was recovered from a woman aged 70 to 79 with acute or convalescent COVID-19. In nucleotides, the CDR3 is TGTGCCAGCAGTGTGGGGCAGAACACTGAAGCTTTCTTT. It yields the protein CASSVGQNTEAFF.